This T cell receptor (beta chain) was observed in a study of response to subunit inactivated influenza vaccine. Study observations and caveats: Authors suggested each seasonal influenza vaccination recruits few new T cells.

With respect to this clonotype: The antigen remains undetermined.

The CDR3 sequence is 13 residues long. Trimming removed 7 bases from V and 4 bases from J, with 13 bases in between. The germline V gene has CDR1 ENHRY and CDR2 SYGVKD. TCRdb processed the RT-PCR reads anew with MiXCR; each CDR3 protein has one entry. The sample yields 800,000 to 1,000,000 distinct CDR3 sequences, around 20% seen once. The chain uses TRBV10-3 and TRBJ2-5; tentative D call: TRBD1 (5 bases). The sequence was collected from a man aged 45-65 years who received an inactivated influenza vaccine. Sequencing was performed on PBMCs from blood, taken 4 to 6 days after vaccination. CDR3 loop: CAITDTPRETQYF. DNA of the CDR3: TGTGCCATCACGGACACGCCCCGAGAGACCCAGTACTTC.